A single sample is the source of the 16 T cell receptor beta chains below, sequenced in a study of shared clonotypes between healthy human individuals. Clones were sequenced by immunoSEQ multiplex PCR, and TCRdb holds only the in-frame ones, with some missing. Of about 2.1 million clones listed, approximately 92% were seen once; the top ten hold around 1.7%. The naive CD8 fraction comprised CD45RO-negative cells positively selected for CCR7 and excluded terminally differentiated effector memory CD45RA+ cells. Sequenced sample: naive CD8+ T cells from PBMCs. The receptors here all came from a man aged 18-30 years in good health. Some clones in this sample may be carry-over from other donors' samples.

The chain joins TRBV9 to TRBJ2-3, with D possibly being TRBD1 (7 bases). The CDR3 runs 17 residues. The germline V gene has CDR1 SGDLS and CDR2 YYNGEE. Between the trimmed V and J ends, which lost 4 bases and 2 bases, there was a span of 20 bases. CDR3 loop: CASSREEGDSPTDTQYF. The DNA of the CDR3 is TGTGCCAGCAGCCGAGAGGAGGGGGACAGTCCCACAGATACGCAGTATTTT.

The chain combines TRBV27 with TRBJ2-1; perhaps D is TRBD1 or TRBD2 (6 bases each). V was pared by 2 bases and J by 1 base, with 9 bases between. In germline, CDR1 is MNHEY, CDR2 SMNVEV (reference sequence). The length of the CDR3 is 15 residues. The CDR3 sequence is CASSLIGGSYNEQFF. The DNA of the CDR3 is TGTGCCAGCAGTTTAATAGGGGGGTCCTACAATGAGCAGTTCTTC.

The CDR3, as DNA: TGTGCCATCAGTGATGGGGCAATCGAGTTTACTGGACCGGCCCACGAGCAGTACTTC. Its translation is CAISDGAIEFTGPAHEQYF. This chain joins TRBV10-3 and TRBJ2-7, with TRBD1 as a possible D gene (5 bases). In germline, CDR1 is ENHRY, CDR2 SYGVKD. V lost 3 bases to trimming and J lost 5 bases, with 29 bases between them. This CDR3 spans 19 amino acids.

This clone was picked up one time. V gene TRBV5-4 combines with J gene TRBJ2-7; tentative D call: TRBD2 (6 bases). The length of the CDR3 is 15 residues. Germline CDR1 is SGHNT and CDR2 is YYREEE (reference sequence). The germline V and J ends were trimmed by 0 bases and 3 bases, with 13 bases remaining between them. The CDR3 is CASSLAPEGHYEQYF. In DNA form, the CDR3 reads TGTGCCAGCAGCTTGGCCCCGGAGGGCCACTACGAGCAGTACTTC.

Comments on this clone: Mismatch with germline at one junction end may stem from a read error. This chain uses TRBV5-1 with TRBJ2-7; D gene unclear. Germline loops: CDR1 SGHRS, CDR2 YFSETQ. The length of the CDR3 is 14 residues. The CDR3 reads CASSFDIPSDEQYF. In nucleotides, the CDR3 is TGCGCCAGCAGCTTTGACATTCCCTCCGACGAGCAGTACTTC.

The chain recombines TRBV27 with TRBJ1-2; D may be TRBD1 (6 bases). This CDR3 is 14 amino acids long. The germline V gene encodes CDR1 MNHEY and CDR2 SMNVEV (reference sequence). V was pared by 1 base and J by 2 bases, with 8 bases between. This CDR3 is CASSLYTGNYGYTF. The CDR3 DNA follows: TGTGCCAGCAGTTTATATACAGGGAACTATGGCTACACCTTC.

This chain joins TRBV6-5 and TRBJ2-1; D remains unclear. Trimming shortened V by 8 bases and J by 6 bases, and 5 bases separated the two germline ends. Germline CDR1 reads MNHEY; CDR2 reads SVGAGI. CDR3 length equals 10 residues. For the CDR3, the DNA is TGTGCCAGCGGCTCCAATGAGCAGTTCTTC. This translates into CASGSNEQFF.

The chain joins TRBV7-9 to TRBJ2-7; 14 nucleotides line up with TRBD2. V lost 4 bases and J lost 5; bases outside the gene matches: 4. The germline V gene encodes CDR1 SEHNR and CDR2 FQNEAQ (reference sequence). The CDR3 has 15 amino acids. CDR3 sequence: CASSSTSGRAHEQYF. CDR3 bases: TGTGCCAGCAGCTCGACTAGCGGGAGGGCCCACGAGCAGTACTTC.

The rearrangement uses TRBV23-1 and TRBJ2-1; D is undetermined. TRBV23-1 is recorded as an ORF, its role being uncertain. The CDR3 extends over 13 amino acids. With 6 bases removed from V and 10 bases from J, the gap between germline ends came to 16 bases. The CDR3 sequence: CASSPAWVEEQFF. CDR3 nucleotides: TGCGCCAGCAGCCCGGCCTGGGTTGAGGAGCAGTTCTTC.

This chain's CDR3 is CSVEGLAGDRRMGDQYF. CDR3 nucleotide sequence: TGCAGCGTTGAAGGACTAGCGGGAGATCGCCGAATGGGGGACCAGTACTTC. V usage is TRBV29-1 and J usage is TRBJ2-5, with 12 bases aligning to TRBD2. The ends lost 1 base at V and 10 bases at J; junction bases unmatched: 16. Germline V gene data show CDR1 as SQVTM and CDR2 as ANQGSEA. The CDR3 length is 17 residues.

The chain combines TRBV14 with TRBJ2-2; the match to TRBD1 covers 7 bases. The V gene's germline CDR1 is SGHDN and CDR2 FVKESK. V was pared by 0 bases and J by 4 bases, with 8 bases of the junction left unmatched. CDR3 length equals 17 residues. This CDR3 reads CASSQDRRQGLTGELFF. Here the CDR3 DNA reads TGTGCCAGCAGCCAAGATCGAAGACAGGGCCTCACCGGGGAGCTGTTTTTT. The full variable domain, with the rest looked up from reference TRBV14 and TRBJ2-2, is EAGVTQFPSHSVIEKGQTVTLRCDPISGHDNLYWYRRVMGKEIKFLLHFVKESKQDESGMPNNRFLAERTGGTYSTLKVQPAELEDSGVYFCASSQDRRQGLTGELFFGEGSRLTVL.

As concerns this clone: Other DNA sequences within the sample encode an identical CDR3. Here the CDR3 reads CASSLTTGELFF. The CDR3 DNA reads TGTGCCAGCAGCCTGACCACCGGGGAGCTGTTTTTT. The chain uses TRBV7-9 and TRBJ2-2; D is uncertain. Germline CDR1 and CDR2: SEHNR and FQNEAQ (reference sequence). V was trimmed by 5 bases and J by 4 bases, leaving 5 bases between them. CDR3 length: 12 residues.

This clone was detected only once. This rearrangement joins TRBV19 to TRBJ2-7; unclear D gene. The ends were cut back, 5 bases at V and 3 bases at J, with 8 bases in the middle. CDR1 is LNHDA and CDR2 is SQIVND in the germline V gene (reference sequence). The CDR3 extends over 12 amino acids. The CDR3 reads CASSWTGYEQYF. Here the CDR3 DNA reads TGTGCCAGTAGTTGGACGGGCTACGAGCAGTACTTC.

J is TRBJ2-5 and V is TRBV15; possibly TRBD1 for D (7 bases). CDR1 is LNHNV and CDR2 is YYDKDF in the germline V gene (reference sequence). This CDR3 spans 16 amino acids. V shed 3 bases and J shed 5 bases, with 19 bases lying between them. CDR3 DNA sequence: TGTGCCACCAGCAGTTTAGTCGGGAGACAGGGTGAGACCCAGTACTTC. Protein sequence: CATSSLVGRQGETQYF.

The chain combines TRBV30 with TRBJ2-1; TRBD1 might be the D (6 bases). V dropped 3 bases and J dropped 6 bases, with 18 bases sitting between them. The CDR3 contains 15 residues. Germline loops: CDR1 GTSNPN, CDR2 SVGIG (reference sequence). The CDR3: CAWRGDTGVVNEQFF. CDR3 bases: TGTGCCTGGAGGGGGGACACCGGGGTGGTCAATGAGCAGTTCTTC. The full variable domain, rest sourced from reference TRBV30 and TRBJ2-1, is SQTIHQWPATLVQPVGSPLSLECTVEGTSNPNLYWYRQAAGRGLQLLFYSVGIGQISSEVPQNLSASRPQDRQFILSSKKLLLSDSGFYLCAWRGDTGVVNEQFFGPGTRLTVL.

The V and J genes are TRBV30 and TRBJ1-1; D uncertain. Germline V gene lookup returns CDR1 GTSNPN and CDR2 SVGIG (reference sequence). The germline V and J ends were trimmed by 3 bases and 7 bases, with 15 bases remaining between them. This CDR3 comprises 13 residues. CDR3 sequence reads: CAWRRRAGGEAFF. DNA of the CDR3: TGTGCCTGGAGGAGGAGGGCGGGAGGTGAAGCTTTCTTT.